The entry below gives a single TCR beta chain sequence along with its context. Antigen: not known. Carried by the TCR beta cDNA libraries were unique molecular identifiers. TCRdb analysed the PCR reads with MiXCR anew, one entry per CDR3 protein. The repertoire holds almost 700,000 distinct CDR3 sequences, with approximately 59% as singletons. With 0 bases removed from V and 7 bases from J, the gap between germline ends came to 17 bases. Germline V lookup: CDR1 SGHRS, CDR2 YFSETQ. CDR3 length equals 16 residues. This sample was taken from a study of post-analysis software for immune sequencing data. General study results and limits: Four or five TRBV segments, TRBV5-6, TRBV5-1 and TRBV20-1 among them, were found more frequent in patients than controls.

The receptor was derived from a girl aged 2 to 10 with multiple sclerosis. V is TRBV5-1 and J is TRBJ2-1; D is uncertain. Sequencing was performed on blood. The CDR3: CASSLAPGPIGNEQFF. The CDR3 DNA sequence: TGCGCCAGCAGCTTGGCACCGGGCCCTATTGGGAATGAGCAGTTCTTC.